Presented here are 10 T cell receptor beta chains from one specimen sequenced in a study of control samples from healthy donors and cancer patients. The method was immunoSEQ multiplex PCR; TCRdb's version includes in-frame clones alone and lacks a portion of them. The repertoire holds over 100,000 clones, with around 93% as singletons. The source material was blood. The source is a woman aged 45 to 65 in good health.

The CDR3 DNA reads TGTGCCAGCAGTCAGCCCCGACTAGCGGGGTACACAGATACGCAGTATTTT. Translated, it gives CASSQPRLAGYTDTQYF. The chain uses TRBV7-9 and TRBJ2-3; 11 nucleotides match TRBD2. Germline loops: CDR1 SEHNR, CDR2 FQNEAQ (reference sequence). Germline trimming cut 6 bases from V and 2 bases from J; bases unmatched to any gene: 10. This CDR3 is 17 amino acids long.

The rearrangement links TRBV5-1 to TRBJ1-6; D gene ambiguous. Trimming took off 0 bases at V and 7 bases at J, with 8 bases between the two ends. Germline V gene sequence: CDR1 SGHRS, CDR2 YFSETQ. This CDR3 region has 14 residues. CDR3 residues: CASSLGGGNSPLHF. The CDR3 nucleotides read TGCGCCAGCAGCTTGGGGGGAGGAAATTCACCCCTCCACTTT.

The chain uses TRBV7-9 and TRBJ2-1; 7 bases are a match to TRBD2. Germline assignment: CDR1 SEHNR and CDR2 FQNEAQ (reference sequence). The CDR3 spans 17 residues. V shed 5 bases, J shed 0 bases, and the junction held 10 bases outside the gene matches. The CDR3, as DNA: TGTGCCAGCAGCCACTTACGGCGGACTAGCTCCTACAATGAGCAGTTCTTC. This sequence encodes CASSHLRRTSSYNEQFF.

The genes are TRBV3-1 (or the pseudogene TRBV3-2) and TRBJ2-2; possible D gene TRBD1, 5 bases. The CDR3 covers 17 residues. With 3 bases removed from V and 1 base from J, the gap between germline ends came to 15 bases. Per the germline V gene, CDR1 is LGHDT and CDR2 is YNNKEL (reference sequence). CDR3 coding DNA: TGTGCCAGCAGCCAGTATACAGGCACGTTGAACACCGGGGAGCTGTTTTTT. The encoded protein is CASSQYTGTLNTGELFF.

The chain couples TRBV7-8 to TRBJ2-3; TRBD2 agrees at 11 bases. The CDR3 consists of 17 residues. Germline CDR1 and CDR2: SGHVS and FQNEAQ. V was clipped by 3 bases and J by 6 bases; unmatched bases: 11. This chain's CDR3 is CASSFGVAGGPGDTQYF. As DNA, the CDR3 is TGTGCCAGCAGCTTTGGAGTAGCGGGAGGGCCGGGGGATACGCAGTATTTT.

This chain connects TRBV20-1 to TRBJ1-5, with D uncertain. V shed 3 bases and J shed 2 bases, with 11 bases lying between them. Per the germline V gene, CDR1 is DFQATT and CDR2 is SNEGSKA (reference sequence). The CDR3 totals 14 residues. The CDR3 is CSASVGRGNQPQHF. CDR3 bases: TGCAGTGCTAGTGTCGGCCGGGGCAATCAGCCCCAGCATTTT.

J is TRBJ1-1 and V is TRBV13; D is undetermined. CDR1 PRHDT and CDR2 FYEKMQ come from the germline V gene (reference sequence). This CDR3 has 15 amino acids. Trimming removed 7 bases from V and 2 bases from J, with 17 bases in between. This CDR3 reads CASMPGITINTEAFF. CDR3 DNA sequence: TGTGCCAGCATGCCCGGAATAACAATTAACACTGAAGCTTTCTTT.

The CDR3 region has the DNA TGTGCCAGCAGTCAATTGGACAGGGTGGGCACTGAAGCTTTCTTT. Translated: CASSQLDRVGTEAFF. The chain has TRBV28 and TRBJ1-1; 8 bases are shared with TRBD1. Germline lookup yields CDR1 MDHEN and CDR2 SYDVKM. V dropped 5 bases and J dropped 4; count of bases not matched to a gene: 9. There are 15 residues in the CDR3.

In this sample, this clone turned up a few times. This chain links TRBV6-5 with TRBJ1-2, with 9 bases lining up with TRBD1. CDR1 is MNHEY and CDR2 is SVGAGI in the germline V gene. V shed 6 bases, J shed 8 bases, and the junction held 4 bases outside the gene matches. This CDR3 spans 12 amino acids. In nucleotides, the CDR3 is TGTGCCAGCAGAAGGACAGGGGAAGGCTACACCTTC. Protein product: CASRRTGEGYTF.

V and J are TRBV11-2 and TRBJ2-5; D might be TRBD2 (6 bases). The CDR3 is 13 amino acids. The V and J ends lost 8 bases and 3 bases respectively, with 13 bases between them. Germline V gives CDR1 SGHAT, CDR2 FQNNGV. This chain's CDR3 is CASAHRREETQYF. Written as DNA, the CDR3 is TGTGCCAGCGCCCATAGGAGGGAAGAGACCCAGTACTTC.